This TCR beta chain was retrieved from a study of blood T cell repertoires in COVID-19. Participants had their cohort set by participant-reported clinical history. Assay used: immunoSEQ multiplex PCR; TCRdb lists only in-frame clones, some missing. Of 150,000 to 200,000 clones listed, roughly four fifths are singletons. This clone was seen only a few times. The CDR3 extends over 16 amino acids. CDR1 SGHAT and CDR2 FQNNGV come from the germline V gene. V dropped 1 base and J dropped 2 bases, with 15 bases sitting between them. This clonotype was sampled from a man aged 50-60 years who had recovered from COVID-19. The source material was PBMCs or T cells enriched from blood (not recorded which). The chain combines TRBV11-2 with TRBJ2-7, with D maybe TRBD1 (6 bases). The CDR3 sequence: CASSLGPGDNTYEQYF. CDR3 coding DNA: TGTGCCAGCAGCTTAGGTCCAGGGGATAACACCTACGAGCAGTACTTC.